The sequence of this T cell receptor beta chain was determined in a study of blood T cell repertoires in COVID-19. Background on the study: The study drew acute and convalescent COVID-19 samples from the United States, Italy and Spain. PBMCs, B-cell-depleted T cells, or T cells provided the cDNA or gDNA that made up the material.

As processed by the authors: Reference gene primer amplification in the assay estimated nucleated cell counts. The assay was immunoSEQ multiplex PCR, and TCRdb's table has in-frame clones only and misses some. The V and J calls and the clone size are those of that table, but D and trimming were determined from the DNA. Of 20,000 to 25,000 clones in the sample, around nine tenths are singletons; the top ten hold around 10%. Trimming shortened V by 0 bases and J by 5 bases, and 18 bases separated the two germline ends. Germline V gene sequence: CDR1 SGHTS, CDR2 YDEGEE. The length of the CDR3 is 17 residues.

The chain combines TRBV5-8 with TRBJ1-5, with D tentatively TRBD1 (5 bases). This TCR came from a human donor in a cohort sampled during active COVID-19. The donor label of this sample is uncertain. The material sequenced was peripheral blood. The CDR3 loop is CASSLVVSGDSYQPQHF. CDR3 nucleotides: TGTGCCAGCAGCTTGGTGGTGTCTGGAGACAGTTATCAGCCCCAGCATTTT.